These 24 T cell receptor beta chains were all obtained from the same sample, sequenced in a study of OX40 agonist ivuxolimab in advanced cancers. Generated by immunoSEQ multiplex PCR, the TCRdb table keeps only in-frame clones and is missing some. The data hold around 66,000 clones, with roughly 90% observed a single time. Specimen: CD4+ or CD8+ T cells sorted from blood, collected in a trial of the OX40 agonist ivuxolimab. These receptor sequences come from an adult with an advanced solid tumor such as melanoma, head and neck, liver or kidney cancer.

This sequence joins TRBV7-2 and TRBJ2-5; TRBD1 is a possible D gene (5 bases). The CDR3 extends over 16 amino acids. Trimming left V 3 bases short and J 2 bases short, with 16 bases between. Germline CDR1 SGHTA, CDR2 FQGNSA. CDR3 in amino acids: CASSLGRTTLQETQYF. The CDR3 nucleotides are TGTGCCAGCAGCTTGGGGCGGACGACTCTACAAGAGACCCAGTACTTC.

This chain connects TRBV7-9 to TRBJ1-5; possibly TRBD1 for D (6 bases). CDR1 SEHNR and CDR2 FQNEAQ come from the germline V gene (reference sequence). V shed 5 bases and J shed 0 bases, with 11 bases lying between them. The CDR3 totals 15 residues. DNA of the CDR3: TGTGCCAGCAGCGGTACAGGGAATAGCAATCAGCCCCAGCATTTT. It codes for CASSGTGNSNQPQHF.

The J gene is TRBJ1-1, the V gene TRBV30; D is ambiguous. V gave up 1 base and J gave up 0 bases, with 9 bases separating them. CDR1 and CDR2 from the germline V gene are GTSNPN and SVGIG (reference sequence). The CDR3 has 14 amino acids. CDR3 sequence (DNA): TGTGCCTGGAGTGGAAGGCTGATGAACACTGAAGCTTTCTTT. This gives the protein CAWSGRLMNTEAFF.

The CDR3 coding sequence is TGTGCCAGCAGCTTAGAATCTCTACGGGCCAACTATGGCTACACCTTC. Translating gives CASSLESLRANYGYTF. The rearrangement joins TRBV7-2 to TRBJ1-2; unclear D gene. V lost 1 base, J lost 2 bases, and 14 bases lay in between. Germline assignment: CDR1 SGHTA and CDR2 FQGNSA. The CDR3 extends over 16 amino acids. The whole variable domain, filled in from reference TRBV7-2 and TRBJ1-2, reads GAGVSQSPSNKVTEKGKDVELRCDPISGHTALYWYRQSLGQGLEFLIYFQGNSAPDKSGLPSDRFSAERTGGSVSTLTIQRTQQEDSAVYLCASSLESLRANYGYTFGSGTRLTVV.

J is TRBJ2-7 and V is TRBV5-8; 7 positions match TRBD1. The CDR3 runs to 14 residues. J gave up 0 bases and V 2 bases, and 2 bases lay outside the gene matches. CDR1 and CDR2 (germline): SGHTS, YDEGEE. CDR3 nucleotide sequence: TGTGCCAGCAGCTTCAGGGGGAGCTCCTACGAGCAGTACTTC. It specifies CASSFRGSSYEQYF.

The chain combines TRBV5-6 with TRBJ1-1; TRBD1 agrees at 12 bases. The length of the CDR3 is 15 residues. Germline values: CDR1 SGHDT, CDR2 YYEEEE. The V segment lost 2 bases and the J segment 11 bases; nucleotides outside the gene matches: 10. CDR3 sequence reads: CASSFRDRGRSLAFF. CDR3 nucleotides: TGTGCCAGCAGCTTCCGGGACAGGGGGCGCAGCTTGGCTTTCTTT. Drawing the rest from reference TRBV5-6 and TRBJ1-1, the complete variable domain is DAGVTQSPTHLIKTRGQQVTLRCSPKSGHDTVSWYQQALGQGPQFIFQYYEEEERQRGNFPDRFSGHQFPNYSSELNVNALLLGDSALYLCASSFRDRGRSLAFFGQGTRLTVV.

V and J are TRBV5-6 and TRBJ1-1; D is uncertain. V lost 3 bases to trimming and J lost 4 bases, with 19 bases between them. The CDR3 is made up of 16 amino acids. Germline CDR1 SGHDT, CDR2 YYEEEE. The CDR3 loop is CASSYGRFRTGTEAFF. For the CDR3, the DNA is TGTGCCAGCAGCTACGGACGCTTCCGGACGGGCACTGAAGCTTTCTTT.

This chain links TRBV5-1 with TRBJ1-6; D remains unclear. V was shortened by 2 bases and J by 5 bases, with 8 bases between the two germline ends. The CDR3 sequence is 14 residues long. Germline V CDR1 and CDR2: SGHRS, YFSETQ. The CDR3 region has the DNA TGCGCCAGCAGCTTACTACACGATAATTCACCCCTCCACTTT. Residues: CASSLLHDNSPLHF.

The chain carries TRBV11-1 and TRBJ2-5; the match to TRBD1 covers 9 bases. The CDR3 runs 16 residues. Trimming removed 6 bases from V and 1 base from J; junction bases left unmatched: 9. Germline CDR1 reads SGHAT; CDR2 reads FQDESV (reference sequence). The CDR3 coding sequence is TGTGCCAGCAGTTCGACCGGGACAGGGCTCCAAGAGACCCAGTACTTC. It translates to CASSSTGTGLQETQYF.

DNA for the CDR3: TGTGCCAGCAGCCCAGGGGTGGAACAGGGGTATGGCTACACCTTC. It translates to CASSPGVEQGYGYTF. The chain is built from TRBV7-9 and TRBJ1-2, with TRBD1 matching over 7 bases. The CDR3 sequence is 15 residues long. V lost 5 bases and J lost 5; bases outside the gene matches: 11. Germline values: CDR1 SEHNR, CDR2 FQNEAQ (reference sequence).

V usage is TRBV6-1 and J usage is TRBJ2-1; 7 nucleotides agree with TRBD1. CDR3 length: 16 amino acids. The junction had 12 bases not matched to a gene; V was cut back by 4 bases and J by 6 bases. CDR1 is MNHNS, CDR2 SASEGT, per germline. This CDR3 is CASSGSWGQTSNEQFF. CDR3 nucleotides: TGTGCCAGCAGTGGTAGTTGGGGACAGACCTCCAATGAGCAGTTCTTC.

The chain links TRBV6-1 to TRBJ1-1, with D uncertain. Trimming stripped 4 bases from V and 5 bases from J, with 17 bases between. There are 15 residues in the CDR3. The germline CDR1 and CDR2 sequences are MNHNS and SASEGT. The CDR3, as DNA: TGTGCCAGCAGTGCCTTCTCTGTCAAGCCGACTGAAGCTTTCTTT. Its translation: CASSAFSVKPTEAFF.

The chain is built from TRBV28 and TRBJ1-2; tentatively, D is TRBD1 (5 bases). The CDR3 covers 12 residues. Germline CDR1 reads MDHEN; CDR2 reads SYDVKM. V dropped 2 bases and J dropped 7 bases, with 8 bases sitting between them. This chain's CDR3 is CASSLGGRGYTF. The DNA for the CDR3 is TGTGCCAGCAGTTTAGGGGGTCGTGGCTACACCTTC.

The chain uses TRBV28 and TRBJ1-5; the D is unclear. The CDR3 length is 13 residues. Trimming left V 6 bases short and J 5 bases short, with 11 bases between. Germline assignment: CDR1 MDHEN and CDR2 SYDVKM. The CDR3 DNA follows: TGTGCCAGCAGAGAAGGGTTCGATCAGCCCCAGCATTTT. The encoded protein is CASREGFDQPQHF. Combining the CDR3 with reference TRBV28 and TRBJ1-5 gives the whole variable domain DVKVTQSSRYLVKRTGEKVFLECVQDMDHENMFWYRQDPGLGLRLIYFSYDVKMKEKGDIPEGYSVSREKKERFSLILESASTNQTSMYLCASREGFDQPQHFGDGTRLSIL.

The chain employs TRBV10-2 and TRBJ1-1, with a weak D call TRBD1 (6 bases). Trimming removed 5 bases at V and 6 bases at J, with 16 bases between. CDR3 length: 14 amino acids. Per germline, CDR1 WSHSY and CDR2 SAAADI. This chain's CDR3 is CASSLRTEAPEAFF. For the CDR3, the DNA is TGCGCCAGCAGTCTTCGGACAGAAGCCCCTGAAGCTTTCTTT.

This sequence joins TRBV7-9 and TRBJ2-6; possible D gene TRBD2, 5 bases. The CDR3 runs to 16 residues. Germline V gene sequence: CDR1 SEHNR, CDR2 FQNEAQ (reference sequence). Trimming left V 6 bases short and J 0 bases short, with 12 bases between. CDR3 bases: TGTGCCAGCAGTCAATCCCGGGGCTCTGGGGCCAACGTCCTGACTTTC. It encodes CASSQSRGSGANVLTF.

This chain uses TRBV29-1 with TRBJ2-3; D unclear. This CDR3 region has 12 residues. V gave up 2 bases and J gave up 4 bases, with 7 bases separating them. Germline values: CDR1 SQVTM, CDR2 ANQGSEA. The CDR3 is CSVETGADTQYF. CDR3 nucleotides: TGCAGCGTTGAAACCGGAGCAGATACGCAGTATTTT.

V gene TRBV28 combines with J gene TRBJ2-2, with 9 bases matching TRBD1. The CDR3 length is 16 residues. With V trimmed by 3 bases and J by 5 bases, 7 bases remained unmatched. Germline CDR1 MDHEN, CDR2 SYDVKM. This CDR3 is CASSFLGTGKTGELFF. CDR3 DNA sequence: TGTGCCAGCAGTTTCCTAGGGACAGGGAAAACCGGGGAGCTGTTTTTT.

The chain's CDR3 is CAWTGTGGNQPQHF. In DNA, the CDR3 is TGTGCCTGGACCGGGACAGGGGGCAATCAGCCCCAGCATTTT. The V call is TRBV30, the J call TRBJ1-5; 10 nucleotides line up with TRBD1. The germline CDR1 and CDR2 sequences are GTSNPN and SVGIG (reference sequence). This CDR3 comprises 14 residues. V lost 4 bases to trimming and J lost 2 bases; unmatched junction nucleotides: 2. Full variable domain (outside the CDR3, taken from reference TRBV30 and TRBJ1-5): SQTIHQWPATLVQPVGSPLSLECTVEGTSNPNLYWYRQAAGRGLQLLFYSVGIGQISSEVPQNLSASRPQDRQFILSSKKLLLSDSGFYLCAWTGTGGNQPQHFGDGTRLSIL.

The rearrangement joins TRBV15 to TRBJ1-5, with unresolved D. There are 17 residues in the CDR3. Germline CDR1 LNHNV, CDR2 YYDKDF (reference sequence). V was cut by 0 bases and J by 6 bases, with 18 bases left in between. For the CDR3, the DNA is TGTGCCACCAGCAGAGATCGGGAAGTCGTGTCAGGTCAGCCCCAGCATTTT. Its protein product is CATSRDREVVSGQPQHF.

This CDR3 reads CASRDGDSRGEPQHF. In nucleotides, the CDR3 is TGTGCCAGCAGAGACGGGGACAGTCGAGGGGAGCCCCAGCATTTT. V usage is TRBV2 and J usage is TRBJ1-5; 7 bases map to TRBD1. This CDR3 has 15 amino acids. Germline trimming cut 6 bases from V and 8 bases from J; bases unmatched to any gene: 13. Germline loops: CDR1 SNHLY, CDR2 FYNNEI.

The gene calls are TRBV9 and TRBJ1-6; TRBD1 is a possible D gene (5 bases). CDR1 and CDR2 (germline): SGDLS, YYNGEE. V was pared by 0 bases and J by 7 bases, with 14 bases between. CDR3 length: 16 residues. The CDR3 DNA follows: TGTGCCAGCAGCGTAGGCTGGCAGGGCCGAAATTCACCCCTCCACTTT. Translated, it gives CASSVGWQGRNSPLHF.

The V gene is TRBV19, the J gene TRBJ2-7; 8 bases are a match to TRBD1. CDR1 and CDR2 (germline): LNHDA, SQIVND (reference sequence). The CDR3 covers 18 residues. V shed 5 bases, J shed 3 bases, and the junction held 18 bases outside the gene matches. CDR3 in amino acids: CASSPTPSYGTGDYEQYF. CDR3 DNA sequence: TGTGCCAGTAGTCCCACCCCCTCATACGGGACAGGAGACTACGAGCAGTACTTC.

The chain joins TRBV28 to TRBJ2-1; perhaps D is TRBD1 or TRBD2 (6 bases each). Trimming left V 6 bases short and J 7 bases short, with 13 bases between. CDR3 size: 13 residues. Germline loops: CDR1 MDHEN, CDR2 SYDVKM. DNA for the CDR3: TGTGCCAGCAGAGGGGGGCTCGCTAATGAGCAGTTCTTC. As protein: CASRGGLANEQFF.